This T cell receptor beta chain appears in the sequencing data of a study of blood T cell repertoires in COVID-19. Measured with immunoSEQ multiplex PCR; TCRdb has only the in-frame clones, and not every one. The table records about 290,000 clones, around four fifths of them present only once. Germline assignment: CDR1 SGDLS and CDR2 YYNGEE. With 3 bases clipped from V and 4 bases from J, the junction kept 8 bases outside the gene matches. This CDR3 region has 16 residues. The sequencing sample was made of peripheral blood. The receptor was derived from a woman aged 45-65 years with active or convalescent COVID-19. The rearrangement uses TRBV9 and TRBJ1-4; 8 bases are shared with TRBD1. DNA for the CDR3: TGTGCCAGCAGCGCCCCAGAGGACAGGGATAATGAAAAACTGTTTTTT. Protein: CASSAPEDRDNEKLFF.